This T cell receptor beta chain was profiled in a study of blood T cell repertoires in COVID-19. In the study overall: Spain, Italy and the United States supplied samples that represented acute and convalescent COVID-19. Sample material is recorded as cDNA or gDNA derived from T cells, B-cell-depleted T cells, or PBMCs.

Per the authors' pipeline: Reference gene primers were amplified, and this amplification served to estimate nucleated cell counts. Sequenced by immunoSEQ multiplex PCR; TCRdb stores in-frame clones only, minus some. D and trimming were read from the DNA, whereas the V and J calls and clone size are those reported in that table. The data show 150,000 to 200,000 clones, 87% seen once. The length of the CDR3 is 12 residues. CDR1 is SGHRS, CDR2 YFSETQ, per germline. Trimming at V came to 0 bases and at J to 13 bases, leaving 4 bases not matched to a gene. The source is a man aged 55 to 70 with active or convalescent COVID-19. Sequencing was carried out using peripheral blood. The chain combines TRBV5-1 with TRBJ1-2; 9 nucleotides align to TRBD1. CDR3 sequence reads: CASSLEQGALTF. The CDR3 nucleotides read TGCGCCAGCAGCTTGGAACAGGGGGCCCTCACCTTC.